This T cell receptor (beta chain) was found in a study of cytomegalovirus exposure and HLA in healthy donors. Healthy bone marrow donors supplied every sample. It was with 60 Vbeta and 13 Jbeta primers that the PCR ran. Sequencing used immunoSEQ multiplex PCR; TCRdb keeps in-frame clones, though not all of them. The data contain 130,000 to 150,000 clones, around 78% of them singletons. Broader study findings: Per published reports, the classifier diagnosed cytomegalovirus status with high specificity and sensitivity. Further analysis was carried out later, and it showed several of the most significant clusters appearing linked to common viral pathogens.

On this clone itself: Its antigen is undetermined.

This TCR was sampled from a man aged 35-49 years in good health and CMV-seropositive. Material: PBMCs.

The DNA of the CDR3 is TGTGCCAGCAGCCGAGACTACTATGGCTACACCTTC. Its protein is CASSRDYYGYTF. The rearrangement uses TRBV4-2 and TRBJ1-2; D is unclear. This CDR3 contains 12 residues. Germline-derived CDR1 and CDR2 are LGHNA and YNFKEQ. Trimming shortened V by 4 bases and J by 3 bases, and 6 bases separated the two germline ends.